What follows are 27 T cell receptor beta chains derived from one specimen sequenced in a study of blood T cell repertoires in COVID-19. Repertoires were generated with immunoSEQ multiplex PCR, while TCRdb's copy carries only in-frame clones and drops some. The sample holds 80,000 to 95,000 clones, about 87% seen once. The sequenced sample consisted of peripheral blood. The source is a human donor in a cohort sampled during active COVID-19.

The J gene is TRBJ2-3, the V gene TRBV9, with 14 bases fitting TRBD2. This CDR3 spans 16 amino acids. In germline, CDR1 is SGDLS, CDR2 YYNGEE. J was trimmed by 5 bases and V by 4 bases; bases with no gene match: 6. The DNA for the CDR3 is TGTGCCAGCAGCCTGAGACTAGCGGGGGGGCAAGATACGCAGTATTTT. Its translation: CASSLRLAGGQDTQYF.

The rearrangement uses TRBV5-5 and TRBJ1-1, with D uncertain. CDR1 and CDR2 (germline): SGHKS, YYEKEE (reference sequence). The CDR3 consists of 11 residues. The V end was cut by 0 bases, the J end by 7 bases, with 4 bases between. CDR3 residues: CASSLVGEAFF. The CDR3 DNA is TGTGCCAGCAGCTTGGTCGGTGAAGCTTTCTTT.

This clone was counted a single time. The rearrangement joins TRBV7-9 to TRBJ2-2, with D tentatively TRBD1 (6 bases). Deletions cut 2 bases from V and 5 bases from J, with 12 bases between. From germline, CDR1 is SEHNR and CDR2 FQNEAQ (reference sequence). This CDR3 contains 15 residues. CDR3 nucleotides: TGTGCCAGCAGCTTACCCCAGGGGCGGACCGGGGAGCTGTTTTTT. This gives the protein CASSLPQGRTGELFF.

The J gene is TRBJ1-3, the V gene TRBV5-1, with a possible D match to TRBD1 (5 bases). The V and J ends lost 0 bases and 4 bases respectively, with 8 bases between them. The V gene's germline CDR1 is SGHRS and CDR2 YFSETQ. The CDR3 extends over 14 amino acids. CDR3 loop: CASSLGDSGNTIYF. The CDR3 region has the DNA TGCGCCAGCAGCTTGGGGGACTCCGGAAACACCATATATTTT.

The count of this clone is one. CDR3 sequence reads: CASSGTDRLNTEAFF. The CDR3 DNA reads TGCGCCAGCAGTGGTACGGACAGGCTGAACACTGAAGCTTTCTTT. V gene TRBV10-2 combines with J gene TRBJ1-1, with 7 bases matching TRBD1. CDR1 and CDR2 (germline): WSHSY, SAAADI. This CDR3 has 15 residues. The J segment lost 0 bases and the V segment lost 4 bases, leaving 5 bases of the junction unmatched.

CDR3 in DNA: TGTGCCAGCAGCGAGCGGGGAGCTGAACGTTACGAGCAGTACTTC. Its translation is CASSERGAERYEQYF. The chain employs TRBV7-3 and TRBJ2-7; 7 positions agree with TRBD2. V gave up 5 bases and J gave up 4 bases; unmatched junction bases: 11. The CDR3 has 15 residues. CDR1 is SGHTA, CDR2 FQGTGA, per germline. Filled out from reference TRBV7-3 and TRBJ2-7, the complete variable domain reads GAGVSQTPSNKVTEKGKYVELRCDPISGHTALYWYRQSLGQGPEFLIYFQGTGAADDSGLPNDRFFAVRPEGSVSTLKIQRTERGDSAVYLCASSERGAERYEQYFGPGTRLTVT.

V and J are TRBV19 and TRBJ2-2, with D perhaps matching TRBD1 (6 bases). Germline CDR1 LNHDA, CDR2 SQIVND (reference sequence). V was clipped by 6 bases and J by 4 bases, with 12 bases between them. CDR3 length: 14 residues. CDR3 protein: CASSLQGTTGELFF. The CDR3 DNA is TGTGCCAGTAGCCTACAGGGAACCACCGGGGAGCTGTTTTTT.

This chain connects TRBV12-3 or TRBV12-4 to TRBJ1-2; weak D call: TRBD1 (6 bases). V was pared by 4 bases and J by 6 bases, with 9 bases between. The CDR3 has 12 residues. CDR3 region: CASSWTEHGYTF. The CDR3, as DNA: TGTGCCAGCAGTTGGACAGAGCATGGCTACACCTTC.

CDR3 residues: CASSPNSGEAFF. The CDR3 DNA reads TGCGCCAGCAGCCCAAACAGCGGCGAGGCTTTCTTT. The chain joins TRBV5-1 to TRBJ1-1; D not resolved. The CDR3 sequence is 12 residues long. CDR1 and CDR2 (germline): SGHRS, YFSETQ. The V end was cut by 4 bases, the J end by 11 bases, with 15 bases between.

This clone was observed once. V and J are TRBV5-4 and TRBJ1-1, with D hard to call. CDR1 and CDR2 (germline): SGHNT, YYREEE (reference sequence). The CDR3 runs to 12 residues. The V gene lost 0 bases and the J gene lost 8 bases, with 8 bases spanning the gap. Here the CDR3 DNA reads TGTGCCAGCAGCTTGGAGACGGAGGAAGCTTTCTTT. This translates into CASSLETEEAFF.

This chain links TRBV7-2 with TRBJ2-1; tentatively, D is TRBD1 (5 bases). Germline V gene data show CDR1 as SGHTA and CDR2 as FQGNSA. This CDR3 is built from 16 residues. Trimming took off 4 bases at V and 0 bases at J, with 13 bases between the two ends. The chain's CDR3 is CASSSTTAISYNEQFF. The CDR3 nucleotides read TGTGCCAGCAGCTCCACGACAGCCATCTCCTACAATGAGCAGTTCTTC.

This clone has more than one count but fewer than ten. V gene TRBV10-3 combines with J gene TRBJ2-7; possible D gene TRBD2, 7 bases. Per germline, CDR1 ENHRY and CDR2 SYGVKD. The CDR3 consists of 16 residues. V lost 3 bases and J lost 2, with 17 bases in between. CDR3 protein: CAISEGPGEGTYEQYF. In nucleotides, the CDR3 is TGTGCCATCAGTGAAGGGCCAGGGGAGGGGACCTACGAGCAGTACTTC.

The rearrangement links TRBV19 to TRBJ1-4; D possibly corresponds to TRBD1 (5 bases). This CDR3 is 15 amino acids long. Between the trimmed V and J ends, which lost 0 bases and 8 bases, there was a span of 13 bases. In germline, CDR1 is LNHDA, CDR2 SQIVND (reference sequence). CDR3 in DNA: TGTGCCAGTAGTATAGACCACGGGGGAGACGAAAAACTGTTTTTT. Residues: CASSIDHGGDEKLFF.

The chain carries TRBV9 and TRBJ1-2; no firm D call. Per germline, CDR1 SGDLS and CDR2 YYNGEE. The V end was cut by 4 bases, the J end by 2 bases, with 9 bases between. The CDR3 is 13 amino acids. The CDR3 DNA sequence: TGTGCCAGCAGCCAGTCCAGAAACTATGGCTACACCTTC. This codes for CASSQSRNYGYTF.

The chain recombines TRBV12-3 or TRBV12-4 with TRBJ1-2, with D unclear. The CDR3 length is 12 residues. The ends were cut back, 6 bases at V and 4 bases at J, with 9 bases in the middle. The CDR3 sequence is CASRWAGYGYTF. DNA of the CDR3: TGTGCCAGCAGATGGGCAGGCTATGGCTACACCTTC.

The CDR3 is CASSPSSSRSNQPQHF. Written as DNA, the CDR3 is TGTGCCAGCTCACCAAGTAGCTCTCGTAGCAATCAGCCCCAGCATTTT. The chain joins TRBV18 to TRBJ1-5; D is ambiguous. V was pared by 2 bases and J by 0 bases, with 11 bases between. This CDR3 is 16 amino acids long. Per germline, CDR1 KGHSH and CDR2 LQKENI. Complete variable domain (other parts from reference TRBV18 and TRBJ1-5): NAGVMQNPRHLVRRRGQEARLRCSPMKGHSHVYWYRQLPEEGLKFMVYLQKENIIDESGMPKERFSAEFPKEGPSILRIQQVVRGDSAAYFCASSPSSSRSNQPQHFGDGTRLSIL.

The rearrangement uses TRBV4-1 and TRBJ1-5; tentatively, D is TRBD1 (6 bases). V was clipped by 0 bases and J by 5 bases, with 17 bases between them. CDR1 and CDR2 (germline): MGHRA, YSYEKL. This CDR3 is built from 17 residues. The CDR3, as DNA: TGCGCCAGCAGCCAAGAAGGGCCGGACAGCCTACATCAGCCCCAGCATTTT. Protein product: CASSQEGPDSLHQPQHF.

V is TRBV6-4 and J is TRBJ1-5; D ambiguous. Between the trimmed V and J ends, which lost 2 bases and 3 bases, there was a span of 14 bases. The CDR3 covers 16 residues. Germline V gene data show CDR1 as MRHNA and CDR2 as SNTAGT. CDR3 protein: CASSDVNRETNQPQHF. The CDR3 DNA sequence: TGTGCCAGCAGTGACGTTAACCGGGAGACCAATCAGCCCCAGCATTTT.

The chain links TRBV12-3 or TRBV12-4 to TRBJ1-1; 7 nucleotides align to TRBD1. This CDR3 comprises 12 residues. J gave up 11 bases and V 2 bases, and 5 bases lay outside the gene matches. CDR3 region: CASSLYRGVAFF. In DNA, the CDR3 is TGTGCCAGCAGTTTATACAGGGGAGTGGCTTTCTTT.

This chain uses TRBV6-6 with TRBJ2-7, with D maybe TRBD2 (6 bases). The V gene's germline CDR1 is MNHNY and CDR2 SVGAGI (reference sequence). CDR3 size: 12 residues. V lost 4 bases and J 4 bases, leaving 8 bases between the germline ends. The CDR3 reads CASSSAGYEQYF. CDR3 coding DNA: TGTGCCAGCAGTTCCGCGGGGTACGAGCAGTACTTC.

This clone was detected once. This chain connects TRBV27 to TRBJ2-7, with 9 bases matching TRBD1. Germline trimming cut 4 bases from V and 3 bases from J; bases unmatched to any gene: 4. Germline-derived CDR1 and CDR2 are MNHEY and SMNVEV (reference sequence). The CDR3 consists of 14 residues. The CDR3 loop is CASSSSGQGYEQYF. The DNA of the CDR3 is TGTGCCAGCAGTTCCTCGGGACAGGGCTACGAGCAGTACTTC.

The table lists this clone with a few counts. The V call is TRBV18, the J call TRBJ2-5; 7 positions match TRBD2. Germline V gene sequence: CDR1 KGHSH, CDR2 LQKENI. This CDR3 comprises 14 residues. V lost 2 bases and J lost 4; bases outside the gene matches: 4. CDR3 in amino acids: CASSPKGGGETQYF. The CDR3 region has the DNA TGTGCCAGCTCACCAAAGGGCGGGGGAGAGACCCAGTACTTC.

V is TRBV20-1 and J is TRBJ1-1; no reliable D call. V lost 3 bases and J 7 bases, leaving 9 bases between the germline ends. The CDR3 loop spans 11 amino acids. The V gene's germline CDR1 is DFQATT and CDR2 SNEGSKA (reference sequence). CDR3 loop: CSASSGNEAFF. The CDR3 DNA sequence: TGCAGTGCTAGTTCGGGAAATGAAGCTTTCTTT.

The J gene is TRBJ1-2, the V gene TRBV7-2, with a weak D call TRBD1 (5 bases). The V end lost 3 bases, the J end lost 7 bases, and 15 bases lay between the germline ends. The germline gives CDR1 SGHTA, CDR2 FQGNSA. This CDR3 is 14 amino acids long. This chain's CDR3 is CASSFGARGSGYTF. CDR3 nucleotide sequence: TGTGCCAGCAGCTTTGGGGCCCGGGGGAGTGGCTACACCTTC.

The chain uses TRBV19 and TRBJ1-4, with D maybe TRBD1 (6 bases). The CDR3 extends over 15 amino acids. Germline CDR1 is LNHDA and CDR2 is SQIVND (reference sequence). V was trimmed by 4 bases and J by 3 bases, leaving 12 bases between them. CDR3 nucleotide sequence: TGTGCCAGTAGTAGCCGGACAGACCCTAATGAAAAACTGTTTTTT. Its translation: CASSSRTDPNEKLFF.

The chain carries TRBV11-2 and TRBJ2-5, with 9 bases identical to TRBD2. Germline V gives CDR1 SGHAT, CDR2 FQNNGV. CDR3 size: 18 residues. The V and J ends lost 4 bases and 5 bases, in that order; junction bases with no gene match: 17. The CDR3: CASSSPPGGAGGGETQYF. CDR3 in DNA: TGTGCCAGCAGCTCGCCACCCGGGGGAGCGGGGGGAGGCGAGACCCAGTACTTC.

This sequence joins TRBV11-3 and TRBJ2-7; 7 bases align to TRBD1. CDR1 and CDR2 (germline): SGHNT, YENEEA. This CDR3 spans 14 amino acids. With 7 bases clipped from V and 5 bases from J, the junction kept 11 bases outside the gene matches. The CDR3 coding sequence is TGTGCCAGCACCGTGACAGGGACCTCGGACGAGCAGTACTTC. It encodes CASTVTGTSDEQYF.